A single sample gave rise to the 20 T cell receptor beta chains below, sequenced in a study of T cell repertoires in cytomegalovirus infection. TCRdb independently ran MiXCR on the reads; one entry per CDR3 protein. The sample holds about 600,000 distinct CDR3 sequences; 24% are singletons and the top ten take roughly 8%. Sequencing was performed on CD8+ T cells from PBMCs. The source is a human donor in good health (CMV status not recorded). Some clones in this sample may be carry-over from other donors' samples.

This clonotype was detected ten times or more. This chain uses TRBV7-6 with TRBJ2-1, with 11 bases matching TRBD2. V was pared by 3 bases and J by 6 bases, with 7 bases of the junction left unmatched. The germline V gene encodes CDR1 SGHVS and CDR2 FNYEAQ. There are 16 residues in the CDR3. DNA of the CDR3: TGTGCCAGCAGCTTGAGTTTTCTAGCGGGGGGCAATGAGCAGTTCTTC. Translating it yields CASSLSFLAGGNEQFF.

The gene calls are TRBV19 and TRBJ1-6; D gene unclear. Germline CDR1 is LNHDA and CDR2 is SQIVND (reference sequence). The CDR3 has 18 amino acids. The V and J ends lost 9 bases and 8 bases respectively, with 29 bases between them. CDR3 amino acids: CASQLLAIPLTKDSPLHF. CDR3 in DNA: TGTGCCAGCCAACTTCTGGCAATCCCCCTAACCAAAGATTCACCCCTCCACTTT. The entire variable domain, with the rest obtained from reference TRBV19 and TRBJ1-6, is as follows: DGGITQSPKYLFRKEGQNVTLSCEQNLNHDAMYWYRQDPGQGLRLIYYSQIVNDFQKGDIAEGYSVSREKKESFPLTVTSAQKNPTAFYLCASQLLAIPLTKDSPLHFGNGTRLTVT.

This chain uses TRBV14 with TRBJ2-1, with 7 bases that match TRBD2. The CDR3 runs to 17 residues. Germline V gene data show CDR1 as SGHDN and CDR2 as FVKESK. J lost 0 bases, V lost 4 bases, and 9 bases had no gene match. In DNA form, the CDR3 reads TGTGCCAGCAGCCCCCGATGGGGCGGGAGCTCCTACAATGAGCAGTTCTTC. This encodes CASSPRWGGSSYNEQFF.

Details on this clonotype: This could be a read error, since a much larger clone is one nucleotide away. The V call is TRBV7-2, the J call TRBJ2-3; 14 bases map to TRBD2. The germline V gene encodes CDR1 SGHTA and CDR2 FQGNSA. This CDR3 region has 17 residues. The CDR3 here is CANSPRLAGGLPDTQYF. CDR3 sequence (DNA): TGTGCCAACAGCCCCAGACTAGCGGGGGGGCTCCCAGATACGCAGTATTTT.

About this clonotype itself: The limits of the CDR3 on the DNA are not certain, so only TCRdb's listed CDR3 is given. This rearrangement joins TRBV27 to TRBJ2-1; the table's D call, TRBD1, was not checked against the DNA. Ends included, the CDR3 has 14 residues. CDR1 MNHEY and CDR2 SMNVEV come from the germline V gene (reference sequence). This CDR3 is CASSSSTGFYEQFF.

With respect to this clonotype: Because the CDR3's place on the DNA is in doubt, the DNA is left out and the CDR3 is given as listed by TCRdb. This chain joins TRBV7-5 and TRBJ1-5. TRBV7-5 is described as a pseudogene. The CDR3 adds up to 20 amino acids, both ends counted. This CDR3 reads CISVPEALCRGPYSNQPQHF.

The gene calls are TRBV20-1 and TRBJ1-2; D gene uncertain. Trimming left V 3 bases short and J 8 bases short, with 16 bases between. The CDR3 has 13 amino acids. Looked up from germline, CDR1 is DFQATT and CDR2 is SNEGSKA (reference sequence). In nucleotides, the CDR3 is TGCAGTGCTAGCAGGTTCGGTGGAAGCGGCTACACCTTC. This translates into CSASRFGGSGYTF.

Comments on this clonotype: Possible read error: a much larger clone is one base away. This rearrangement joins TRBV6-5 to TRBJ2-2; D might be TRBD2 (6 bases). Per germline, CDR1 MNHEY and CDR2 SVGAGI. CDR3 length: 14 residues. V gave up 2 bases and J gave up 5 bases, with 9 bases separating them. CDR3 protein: CASSYRDSTGELFF. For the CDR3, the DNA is TGTGCCAGCAGTTACAGGGACTCTACCGGGGAGCTGTTTTTT.

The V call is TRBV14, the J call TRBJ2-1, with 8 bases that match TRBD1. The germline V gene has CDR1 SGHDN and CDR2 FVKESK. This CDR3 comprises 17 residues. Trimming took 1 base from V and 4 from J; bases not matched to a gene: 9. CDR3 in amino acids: CASSQAGQVVGYNEQFF. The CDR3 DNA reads TGTGCCAGCAGCCAAGCGGGACAGGTGGTTGGGTACAATGAGCAGTTCTTC.

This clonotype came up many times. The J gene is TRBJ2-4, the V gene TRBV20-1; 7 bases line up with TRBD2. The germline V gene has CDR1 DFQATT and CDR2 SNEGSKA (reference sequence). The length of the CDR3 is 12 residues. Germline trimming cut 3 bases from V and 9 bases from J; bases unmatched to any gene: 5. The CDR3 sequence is CSASRGDRIQYF. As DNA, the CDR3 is TGCAGTGCTAGTCGGGGGGACCGCATTCAGTACTTC.

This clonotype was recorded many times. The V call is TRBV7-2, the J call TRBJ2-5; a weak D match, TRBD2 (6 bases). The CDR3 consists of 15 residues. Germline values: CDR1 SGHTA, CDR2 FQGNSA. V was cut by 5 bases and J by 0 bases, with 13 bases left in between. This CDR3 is CASSPRGGYQETQYF. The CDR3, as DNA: TGTGCCAGCAGCCCCCGGGGAGGCTACCAAGAGACCCAGTACTTC.

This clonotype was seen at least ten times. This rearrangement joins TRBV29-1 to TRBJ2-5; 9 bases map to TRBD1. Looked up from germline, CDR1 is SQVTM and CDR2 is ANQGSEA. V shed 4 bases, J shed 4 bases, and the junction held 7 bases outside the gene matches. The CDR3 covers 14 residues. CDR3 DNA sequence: TGCAGCGTTGTGGGGGACAGGGCCCCAGAGACCCAGTACTTC. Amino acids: CSVVGDRAPETQYF.

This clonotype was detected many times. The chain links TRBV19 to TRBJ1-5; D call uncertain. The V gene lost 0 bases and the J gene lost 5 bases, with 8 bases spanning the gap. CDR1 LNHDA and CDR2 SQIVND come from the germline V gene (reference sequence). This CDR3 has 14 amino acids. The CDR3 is CASSIEAEHQPQHF. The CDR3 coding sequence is TGTGCCAGTAGTATAGAGGCAGAACATCAGCCCCAGCATTTT.

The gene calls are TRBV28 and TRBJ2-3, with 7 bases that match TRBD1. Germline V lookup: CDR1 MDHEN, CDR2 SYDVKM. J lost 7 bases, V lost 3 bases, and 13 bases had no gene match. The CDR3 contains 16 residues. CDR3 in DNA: TGTGCCAGCAGTTTGTATACAGGGGTGGCCCCTCATACGCAGTATTTT. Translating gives CASSLYTGVAPHTQYF.

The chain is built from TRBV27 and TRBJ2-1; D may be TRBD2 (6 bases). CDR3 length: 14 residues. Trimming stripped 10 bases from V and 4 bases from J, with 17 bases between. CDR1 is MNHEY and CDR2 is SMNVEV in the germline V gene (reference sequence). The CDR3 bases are TGTGCCACCACGGTGGAGGGTCCTTACAATGAGCAGTTCTTC. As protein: CATTVEGPYNEQFF.

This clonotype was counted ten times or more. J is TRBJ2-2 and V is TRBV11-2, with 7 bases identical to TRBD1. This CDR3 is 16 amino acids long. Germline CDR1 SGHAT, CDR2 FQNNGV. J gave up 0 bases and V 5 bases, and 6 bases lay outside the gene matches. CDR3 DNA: TGTGCCAGCAGCACCCGGGACAGTTCGAACACCGGGGAGCTGTTTTTT. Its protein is CASSTRDSSNTGELFF. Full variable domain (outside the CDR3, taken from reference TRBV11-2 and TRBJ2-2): EAGVAQSPRYKIIEKRQSVAFWCNPISGHATLYWYQQILGQGPKLLIQFQNNGVVDDSQLPKDRFSAERLKGVDSTLKIQPAKLEDSAVYLCASSTRDSSNTGELFFGEGSRLTVL.

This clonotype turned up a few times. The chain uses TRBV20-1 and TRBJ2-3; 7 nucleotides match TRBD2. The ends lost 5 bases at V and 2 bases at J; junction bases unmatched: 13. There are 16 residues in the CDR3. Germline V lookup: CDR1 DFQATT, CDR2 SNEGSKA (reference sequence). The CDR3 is CSAPNLGEGNTDTQYF. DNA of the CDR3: TGCAGTGCTCCTAACCTTGGGGAGGGCAACACAGATACGCAGTATTTT.

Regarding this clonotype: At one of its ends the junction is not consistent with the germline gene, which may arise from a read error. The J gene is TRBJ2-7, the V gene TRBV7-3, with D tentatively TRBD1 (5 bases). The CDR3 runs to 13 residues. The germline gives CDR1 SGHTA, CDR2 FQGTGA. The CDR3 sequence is CAGTPRQLYEQYF. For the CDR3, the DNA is TGTGCCGGCACCCCCAGACAGTTATACGAGCAGTACTTT.

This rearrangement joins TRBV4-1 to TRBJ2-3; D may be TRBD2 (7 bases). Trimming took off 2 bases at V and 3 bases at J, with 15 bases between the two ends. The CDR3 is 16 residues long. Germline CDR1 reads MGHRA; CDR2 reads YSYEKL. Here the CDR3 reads CASSQKGGLLTDTQYF. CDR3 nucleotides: TGCGCCAGCAGCCAAAAAGGGGGACTACTGACAGATACGCAGTATTTT.

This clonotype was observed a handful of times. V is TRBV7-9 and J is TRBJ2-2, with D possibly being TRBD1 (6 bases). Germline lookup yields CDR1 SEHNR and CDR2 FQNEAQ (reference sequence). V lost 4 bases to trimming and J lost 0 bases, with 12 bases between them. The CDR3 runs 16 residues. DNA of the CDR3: TGTGCCAGCAGCTCCCTGAGGGGGTCGAACACCGGGGAGCTGTTTTTT. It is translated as CASSSLRGSNTGELFF.